This T cell receptor beta chain comes out of a study of blood T cell repertoires in COVID-19. The CDR3 covers 13 residues. From germline, CDR1 is SQVTM and CDR2 ANQGSEA. Trimming removed 3 bases from V and 8 bases from J, with 13 bases in between. Profiled with immunoSEQ multiplex PCR; TCRdb holds only in-frame clones, not every one. The repertoire holds about 120,000 clones, with around 90% as singletons. This TCR came from a woman aged 60-75 years with COVID-19, enrolled during active disease. The chain recombines TRBV29-1 with TRBJ1-4; possibly TRBD1 for D (5 bases). Input material: peripheral blood. The CDR3 region is CSVEVSGNEKLFF. Here the CDR3 DNA reads TGCAGCGTTGAGGTTTCAGGGAACGAAAAACTGTTTTTT.